These 6 T cell receptor beta chains share one sample of origin, sequenced in a study of OX40 agonist ivuxolimab in advanced cancers. Clones were read by immunoSEQ multiplex PCR, and TCRdb kept only the in-frame ones, dropping some. The profile covers tens of thousands of clones, with roughly 87% appearing a single time and under 20% taken by the ten largest. The specimen was CD4+ or CD8+ T cells sorted from blood, collected in a trial of the OX40 agonist ivuxolimab. The receptors stem from an adult with an advanced solid tumor such as melanoma, head and neck, liver or kidney cancer.

The chain recombines TRBV7-9 with TRBJ2-3; no clear D gene. Per germline, CDR1 SEHNR and CDR2 FQNEAQ (reference sequence). Deletions cut 3 bases from V and 0 bases from J, with 19 bases between. CDR3 length equals 18 residues. The CDR3 DNA reads as TGTGCCAGCAGCTTTGGGCCCCTTGGTGTCGCTAGCACAGATACGCAGTATTTT. Encoded protein: CASSFGPLGVASTDTQYF.

The V call is TRBV29-1, the J call TRBJ2-3; tentatively, D is TRBD1 (5 bases). V shed 3 bases and J shed 2 bases, with 18 bases lying between them. Germline V gene lookup returns CDR1 SQVTM and CDR2 ANQGSEA. This CDR3 comprises 16 residues. Here the CDR3 DNA reads TGCAGCGTTGATCCCGATCGTGGCAGGGACACAGATACGCAGTATTTT. Protein sequence: CSVDPDRGRDTDTQYF.

The chain employs TRBV27 and TRBJ1-6; 10 bases match TRBD1. The CDR3 is 17 residues long. Per the germline V gene, CDR1 is MNHEY and CDR2 is SMNVEV (reference sequence). The trim removed 6 bases at V and 7 bases at J, leaving 12 bases unmatched. This CDR3 reads CASRTDRGTALNSPLHF. CDR3 nucleotide sequence: TGTGCCAGCAGGACGGACAGGGGGACAGCGTTGAATTCACCCCTCCACTTT.

This chain connects TRBV27 to TRBJ2-1; 11 bases map to TRBD2. Germline loops: CDR1 MNHEY, CDR2 SMNVEV (reference sequence). This CDR3 contains 17 residues. The V and J ends lost 3 bases and 7 bases, in that order; junction bases with no gene match: 11. CDR3 residues: CASSFLGLAGGGNEQFF. DNA for the CDR3: TGTGCCAGCAGTTTTTTAGGTCTAGCGGGAGGAGGTAATGAGCAGTTCTTC.

The chain employs TRBV18 and TRBJ2-7; D not certain. Looked up from germline, CDR1 is KGHSH and CDR2 is LQKENI. Trimming removed 3 bases at V and 0 bases at J, with 6 bases between. The length of the CDR3 is 13 residues. DNA of the CDR3: TGTGCCAGCTCACCTTACAGCTCCTACGAGCAGTACTTC. This encodes CASSPYSSYEQYF. The variable domain in full, with the rest retrieved from reference TRBV18 and TRBJ2-7, is NAGVMQNPRHLVRRRGQEARLRCSPMKGHSHVYWYRQLPEEGLKFMVYLQKENIIDESGMPKERFSAEFPKEGPSILRIQQVVRGDSAAYFCASSPYSSYEQYFGPGTRLTVT.

J is TRBJ2-1 and V is TRBV4-1; 8 nucleotides match TRBD2. Unmatched junction bases numbered 12, after V lost 5 bases and J lost 0 bases. Germline-derived CDR1 and CDR2 are MGHRA and YSYEKL. There are 18 residues in the CDR3. Here the CDR3 reads CASSAQPRTSSSYNEQFF. CDR3 nucleotide sequence: TGCGCCAGCAGCGCCCAACCTCGGACTAGCTCCTCCTACAATGAGCAGTTCTTC.